These 31 T cell receptor beta chains were all obtained from the same sample, sequenced in a study of OX40 agonist ivuxolimab in advanced cancers. Clones were read by immunoSEQ multiplex PCR, and TCRdb kept only the in-frame ones, dropping some. The sample carries about 46,000 clones, about 80% recorded once. The specimen was CD4+ or CD8+ T cells sorted from blood, collected in a trial of the OX40 agonist ivuxolimab. The receptors were sampled from an adult with an advanced solid tumor such as melanoma, head and neck, liver or kidney cancer.

V and J are TRBV29-1 and TRBJ2-1, with TRBD2 identical over 15 bases. This CDR3 has 15 amino acids. The V and J ends lost 7 bases and 1 base, in that order; junction bases with no gene match: 2. Germline-derived CDR1 and CDR2 are SQVTM and ANQGSEA. Here the CDR3 reads CSGTSGGASYNEQFF. CDR3 DNA: TGCAGCGGGACTAGCGGGGGGGCGTCCTACAATGAGCAGTTCTTC.

Only a few counts were recorded for this clone. The CDR3 sequence: CASSFGDATEAFF. DNA of the CDR3: TGTGCCAGCAGCTTTGGGGACGCGACTGAAGCTTTCTTT. The chain uses TRBV7-9 and TRBJ1-1; D is possibly TRBD1 (5 bases). The CDR3 extends over 13 amino acids. Trimming stripped 3 bases from V and 5 bases from J, with 10 bases between. Germline-derived CDR1 and CDR2 are SEHNR and FQNEAQ (reference sequence).

This clone was counted a single time. The chain uses TRBV27 and TRBJ1-4; D is uncertain. This CDR3 is built from 15 residues. Germline V gene lookup returns CDR1 MNHEY and CDR2 SMNVEV (reference sequence). The V end was cut by 5 bases, the J end by 3 bases, with 13 bases between. In DNA form, the CDR3 reads TGTGCCAGCAGTCCGACGGAGTTTTCTAATGAAAAACTGTTTTTT. This encodes CASSPTEFSNEKLFF.

This clone was recorded a few times. V usage is TRBV14 and J usage is TRBJ1-2; D perhaps matches TRBD1 (6 bases). The germline gives CDR1 SGHDN, CDR2 FVKESK. The CDR3 has 14 residues. Trimming cost V 3 bases and J 7 bases, with 15 bases left between them. CDR3 sequence: CASSQGGIESGYTF. CDR3 nucleotides: TGTGCCAGCAGCCAGGGGGGCATCGAGTCTGGCTACACCTTC.

The chain is built from TRBV7-2 and TRBJ1-1, with a possible D match to TRBD1 (5 bases). This CDR3 spans 13 amino acids. The ends were cut back, 2 bases at V and 11 bases at J, with 15 bases in the middle. The V gene's germline CDR1 is SGHTA and CDR2 FQGNSA. CDR3 DNA: TGTGCCAGCAGCTTACCGGCAGTTGAGGGGGCTTTCTTT. It encodes CASSLPAVEGAFF.

This chain joins TRBV5-1 and TRBJ1-2; 7 nucleotides line up with TRBD1. The ends lost 5 bases at V and 4 bases at J; junction bases unmatched: 5. The CDR3 has 13 amino acids. In germline, CDR1 is SGHRS, CDR2 YFSETQ. CDR3 sequence: CASRGGQTYGYTF. The CDR3 nucleotides are TGCGCCAGCAGGGGGGGACAGACCTATGGCTACACCTTC.

The rearrangement joins TRBV11-2 to TRBJ1-1, with a tentative D call TRBD1 (6 bases). Germline values: CDR1 SGHAT, CDR2 FQNNGV. V gave up 0 bases and J gave up 3 bases, with 14 bases separating them. The CDR3 has 16 residues. Here the CDR3 reads CASSLDQGFIDTEAFF. Here the CDR3 DNA reads TGTGCCAGCAGCTTAGATCAGGGGTTTATCGACACTGAAGCTTTCTTT. The full variable domain, with the rest looked up from reference TRBV11-2 and TRBJ1-1, is EAGVAQSPRYKIIEKRQSVAFWCNPISGHATLYWYQQILGQGPKLLIQFQNNGVVDDSQLPKDRFSAERLKGVDSTLKIQPAKLEDSAVYLCASSLDQGFIDTEAFFGQGTRLTVV.

This chain links TRBV2 with TRBJ1-4; 8 positions agree with TRBD1. J lost 5 bases, V lost 1 base, and 0 bases had no gene match. Germline V gene lookup returns CDR1 SNHLY and CDR2 FYNNEI. The CDR3 contains 14 residues. CDR3 sequence (DNA): TGTGCCAGCAGTGAAGGGACAGGGAATGAAAAACTGTTTTTT. Its translation: CASSEGTGNEKLFF.

The chain has TRBV13 and TRBJ2-1; TRBD2 agrees at 7 bases. Germline V lookup: CDR1 PRHDT, CDR2 FYEKMQ (reference sequence). Trimming took 2 bases from V and 8 from J; bases not matched to a gene: 3. The CDR3 length is 13 residues. The CDR3 nucleotides are TGTGCCAGCAGCTTAACAGCGGGGTATGAGCAGTTCTTC. Protein: CASSLTAGYEQFF.

The chain uses TRBV2 and TRBJ2-3, with D maybe TRBD2 (6 bases). V lost 3 bases, J lost 1 base, and 8 bases lay in between. CDR3 size: 14 residues. The germline V gene encodes CDR1 SNHLY and CDR2 FYNNEI. This chain's CDR3 is CASSDASGTDTQYF. The CDR3 DNA follows: TGTGCCAGCAGTGACGCTAGCGGCACAGATACGCAGTATTTT.

This rearrangement joins TRBV29-1 to TRBJ1-2; 9 positions agree with TRBD1. V was pared by 6 bases and J by 8 bases, with 7 bases of the junction left unmatched. Germline CDR1 and CDR2: SQVTM and ANQGSEA. The CDR3 runs to 12 residues. CDR3 coding DNA: TGCAGCGTGGGACAGGGTTCGTACGGCTACACCTTC. Protein: CSVGQGSYGYTF.

CDR3 coding DNA: TGTGCCAGCTCACCGAGGGGACAACAATATGGCTACACCTTC. It specifies CASSPRGQQYGYTF. The rearrangement uses TRBV18 and TRBJ1-2, with D perhaps matching TRBD1 (6 bases). This CDR3 is 14 amino acids long. The V end was cut by 3 bases, the J end by 5 bases, with 13 bases between. Germline loops: CDR1 KGHSH, CDR2 LQKENI.

The chain employs TRBV4-2 and TRBJ1-1; D perhaps matches TRBD1 (6 bases). V lost 4 bases, J lost 5 bases, and 17 bases lay in between. The CDR3 has 15 amino acids. Germline loops: CDR1 LGHNA, CDR2 YNFKEQ. CDR3 in DNA: TGTGCCAGCAGCCCGGGGGGGCCGACGGGGACTGAAGCTTTCTTT. The encoded protein is CASSPGGPTGTEAFF.

On this clone itself: Other DNA sequences from this sample encode an identical CDR3 as well. The chain joins TRBV9 to TRBJ2-3; D uncertain. CDR1 is SGDLS, CDR2 YYNGEE, per germline. Trimming took off 0 bases at V and 0 bases at J, with 5 bases between the two ends. This CDR3 comprises 14 residues. The CDR3 sequence: CASSVGPSTDTQYF. DNA of the CDR3: TGTGCCAGCAGCGTAGGCCCGAGCACAGATACGCAGTATTTT.

The CDR3 DNA reads TGTGCCAGCAGCAACGCGGGGCGCCAAGAGACCCAGTACTTC. Translation: CASSNAGRQETQYF. V gene TRBV14 combines with J gene TRBJ2-5; tentatively, D is TRBD2 (6 bases). V was pared by 5 bases and J by 1 base, with 11 bases between. Looked up from germline, CDR1 is SGHDN and CDR2 is FVKESK. This CDR3 spans 14 amino acids.

This clone was detected only a few times. V gene TRBV2 combines with J gene TRBJ1-4; D is unclear. Germline lookup yields CDR1 SNHLY and CDR2 FYNNEI. Trimming took 11 bases from V and 8 from J, leaving 12 bases between them. This CDR3 contains 11 residues. In DNA, the CDR3 is TGTGCCTCCGAAAGCGCGGAAAAACTGTTTTTT. Encoded protein: CASESAEKLFF.

The gene calls are TRBV5-1 and TRBJ1-1, with D possibly matching TRBD1 (5 bases). V lost 3 bases and J 3 bases, leaving 9 bases between the germline ends. This CDR3 contains 13 residues. Germline CDR1 SGHRS, CDR2 YFSETQ. The CDR3 loop reads CASSSRVDTEAFF. The CDR3 nucleotides read TGCGCCAGCAGCTCCAGGGTAGACACTGAAGCTTTCTTT. Full variable domain (outside the CDR3, taken from reference TRBV5-1 and TRBJ1-1): KAGVTQTPRYLIKTRGQQVTLSCSPISGHRSVSWYQQTPGQGLQFLFEYFSETQRNKGNFPGRFSGRQFSNSRSEMNVSTLELGDSALYLCASSSRVDTEAFFGQGTRLTVV.

The CDR3 bases are TGTGCCAGCAGCTTACCCCAGGGGGCATGGGGCTACACCTTC. Protein product: CASSLPQGAWGYTF. The J gene is TRBJ1-2, the V gene TRBV7-9, with 8 bases that match TRBD1. The germline V gene encodes CDR1 SEHNR and CDR2 FQNEAQ (reference sequence). V lost 2 bases, J lost 8 bases, and 7 bases stayed unmatched. The CDR3 has 14 amino acids.

A single count supports this clone. The chain is built from TRBV5-6 and TRBJ2-1, with a tentative D call TRBD1 (5 bases). The V gene lost 3 bases and the J gene lost 13 bases, with 17 bases spanning the gap. The length of the CDR3 is 13 residues. Germline values: CDR1 SGHDT, CDR2 YYEEEE. CDR3 nucleotides: TGTGCCAGCAGCTCGAACAACGTCAGGGTTCAGTTCTTC. It is translated as CASSSNNVRVQFF.

The chain links TRBV5-6 to TRBJ2-1; 11 positions match TRBD2. This CDR3 contains 15 residues. Germline V gene lookup returns CDR1 SGHDT and CDR2 YYEEEE. V shed 6 bases and J 4 bases; nucleotides not matched to a gene: 6. The CDR3 here is CASTWLAGGYNEQFF. DNA for the CDR3: TGTGCCAGCACGTGGCTAGCGGGGGGATACAATGAGCAGTTCTTC.

This chain joins TRBV27 and TRBJ2-2, with TRBD1 as a possible D gene (5 bases). This CDR3 region has 14 residues. Germline V gene data show CDR1 as MNHEY and CDR2 as SMNVEV (reference sequence). The V and J ends lost 5 bases and 7 bases respectively, with 14 bases between them. As DNA, the CDR3 is TGTGCCAGCAGTCCAACCCAGGGTCGCGGGGAGCTGTTTTTT. Its translation is CASSPTQGRGELFF.

This sequence joins TRBV12-1 and TRBJ2-5; the table's D call TRBD2 went unverified against the DNA. TRBV12-1 represents a pseudogene. CDR3 length: 17 amino acids. The CDR3 DNA reads as TGTGCCAGCAGCTTTAAGTGCGGCGGGGGCGCCGGGGAGACCCAGTACTTC. This translates into CASSFKCGGGAGETQYF.

The chain has TRBV9 and TRBJ2-5, with 11 nucleotides matching TRBD1. Looked up from germline, CDR1 is SGDLS and CDR2 is YYNGEE. Losses at the gene ends were 4 bases for V and 5 bases for J; bases not matched to a gene: 4. The CDR3 contains 14 residues. The chain's CDR3 is CASSRDRGAETQYF. CDR3 DNA sequence: TGTGCCAGCAGCAGGGACAGGGGGGCGGAGACCCAGTACTTC.

V gene TRBV10-3 combines with J gene TRBJ1-1, with TRBD1 matching over 7 bases. This CDR3 region has 15 residues. J was trimmed by 9 bases and V by 0 bases; bases with no gene match: 10. Germline CDR1 is ENHRY and CDR2 is SYGVKD. The CDR3 DNA is TGTGCCATCAGTGAGTCGAAAGGGGGCGGGGTGCAAGCTTTCTTT. Translation: CAISESKGGGVQAFF.

The rearrangement uses TRBV7-9 and TRBJ1-4, with D possibly being TRBD1 (5 bases). Looked up from germline, CDR1 is SEHNR and CDR2 is FQNEAQ (reference sequence). CDR3 length: 16 residues. Trimming left V 1 base short and J 7 bases short, with 16 bases between. The CDR3 loop reads CASSLGGPGSFEKLFF. CDR3 nucleotide sequence: TGTGCCAGCAGCTTAGGAGGTCCAGGGTCATTTGAAAAACTGTTTTTT.

The rearrangement uses TRBV6-6 and TRBJ2-2; unclear D gene. The germline CDR1 and CDR2 sequences are MNHNY and SVGAGI (reference sequence). Deletions cut 5 bases from V and 0 bases from J, with 10 bases between. The length of the CDR3 is 15 residues. The CDR3 protein is CASSPSRPNTGELFF. CDR3 sequence (DNA): TGTGCCAGCAGTCCCTCACGACCGAACACCGGGGAGCTGTTTTTT.

The gene calls are TRBV19 and TRBJ2-2; no clear D. Trimming left V 6 bases short and J 2 bases short, with 4 bases between. The CDR3 loop spans 12 amino acids. Germline loops: CDR1 LNHDA, CDR2 SQIVND (reference sequence). This CDR3 is CASSPNTGELFF. The CDR3 coding sequence is TGTGCCAGTAGCCCAAACACCGGGGAGCTGTTTTTT.

The V gene is TRBV2, the J gene TRBJ1-2, with 9 bases identical to TRBD1. The CDR3 runs to 14 residues. J lost 1 base, V lost 3 bases, and 0 bases had no gene match. CDR1 is SNHLY and CDR2 is FYNNEI in the germline V gene. The DNA for the CDR3 is TGTGCCAGCAGTGAGGACAGGGGTAACTATGGCTACACCTTC. It is translated as CASSEDRGNYGYTF.

The CDR3 coding sequence is TGCGCCAGCAGTTTCCGGGACAGGGATTATGGCTACACCTTC. This codes for CASSFRDRDYGYTF. The chain recombines TRBV5-1 with TRBJ1-2; TRBD1 matches at 9 bases. J gave up 5 bases and V 5 bases, and 7 bases lay outside the gene matches. The CDR3 is 14 amino acids. The germline V gene has CDR1 SGHRS and CDR2 YFSETQ.

The chain joins TRBV20-1 to TRBJ2-5; D not resolved. The CDR3 contains 10 residues. The germline V and J ends were trimmed by 5 bases and 8 bases, with 9 bases remaining between them. From germline, CDR1 is DFQATT and CDR2 SNEGSKA (reference sequence). Written as DNA, the CDR3 is TGCAGTGCTTACAAGAAAACCCAGTACTTC. Its translation is CSAYKKTQYF.

The table lists this clone with a few counts. The chain couples TRBV5-1 to TRBJ2-3; a weak D match, TRBD1 (6 bases). Per the germline V gene, CDR1 is SGHRS and CDR2 is YFSETQ. The CDR3 covers 15 residues. The V end was cut by 4 bases, the J end by 0 bases, with 12 bases between. Here the CDR3 DNA reads TGCGCCAGCAGCCCCGGACAGAGAAGCACAGATACGCAGTATTTT. It codes for CASSPGQRSTDTQYF.